The source of this T cell receptor beta chain is a study of CD8 T cells in ankylosing spondylitis. Germline V gene data show CDR1 as KGHSH and CDR2 as LQKENI. The CDR3 runs 16 residues. V dropped 3 bases and J dropped 0; count of bases not matched to a gene: 5. The study, taken as a whole, reports: A motif of roughly eight highly homologous TCR beta variants was seen as apparently characteristic of ankylosing spondylitis blood.

Via MiXCR, TCRdb re-called the 5' RACE reads, giving one row per CDR3 protein. The data show more than 650,000 distinct CDR3 sequences, with 12% seen just once and 0.51% held by the top ten. As concerns this clonotype: No antigen is known for it.

This receptor was obtained from a male donor with ankylosing spondylitis. The chain links TRBV18 to TRBJ1-1, with TRBD1 identical over 9 bases. The sequenced sample consisted of blood, either unsorted or a sorted T cell fraction (not recorded which). The CDR3 reads CASSPKTGGMNTEAFF. CDR3 nucleotides: TGTGCCAGCTCACCTAAAACAGGGGGCATGAACACTGAAGCTTTCTTT. The complete variable domain, with remaining parts taken from reference TRBV18 and TRBJ1-1, reads NAGVMQNPRHLVRRRGQEARLRCSPMKGHSHVYWYRQLPEEGLKFMVYLQKENIIDESGMPKERFSAEFPKEGPSILRIQQVVRGDSAAYFCASSPKTGGMNTEAFFGQGTRLTVV.